Listed below are T cell receptor beta chains from one sample, sequenced in a study of control samples from healthy donors and cancer patients. The protocol was immunoSEQ multiplex PCR, while the TCRdb copy is restricted to in-frame clones and leaves out a portion. This table has 150,000 or so clones, over 85% appearing once. Input material: blood. Every receptor here comes from a woman between 40 and 50 years old in good health. The CDR3 runs from the conserved cysteine through the conserved F or W. D genes are given only for firm matches. Clone size, where shown, is once, few, many, or a class for clones that have expanded.

.	TRBV6-1	TRBJ1-2	.	TGTGCCAGCAGCGAAGGGGACACCAGAGGAATACTCTATGGCTACACCTTC	CASSEGDTRGILYGYTF
TRBD1	TRBV25-1	TRBJ1-2	.	TGTGCCAGCAGTAGGACAGGGAGGAACTATGGCTACACCTTC	CASSRTGRNYGYTF
.	TRBV6-6	TRBJ1-1	.	TGTGCCAGCAGTTACTCGGCCGGATTTCTCAACACTGAAGCTTTCTTT	CASSYSAGFLNTEAFF
.	TRBV20-1	TRBJ2-5	.	TGCAGTGCTAGAGATCAAGAGACCCAGTACTTC	CSARDQETQYF
TRBD1	TRBV27	TRBJ1-5	.	TGTGCCAGCAGTACCTTGACAGGGTATCGTCAGCCCCAGCATTTT	CASSTLTGYRQPQHF
.	TRBV9	TRBJ1-1	.	TGTGCCAGCAGCGTAGGTGTAGAGAACACTGAAGCTTTCTTT	CASSVGVENTEAFF
.	TRBV30	TRBJ1-2	.	TGTGCCTGGAGCGAACGAACAGGGAACTATGGCTACACCTTC	CAWSERTGNYGYTF
TRBD1	TRBV28	TRBJ2-7	.	TGTGCCAGCAGGACCCTCAAGACAGGGACCTACGAGCAGTACTTC	CASRTLKTGTYEQYF
.	TRBV19	TRBJ1-1	.	TGTGCCAGTAGTCCTACAGGGAGAAACACTGAAGCTTTCTTT	CASSPTGRNTEAFF
TRBD1	TRBV25-1	TRBJ1-6	.	TGTGCCAGCCACCCAGGGGGGTATAATTCACCCCTCCACTTT	CASHPGGYNSPLHF
.	TRBV5-6	TRBJ2-1	.	TGTGCCAGCAGGGTTGGGACGGCTTACAATGAGCAGTTCTTC	CASRVGTAYNEQFF
TRBD2	TRBV6-2/TRBV6-3	TRBJ2-5	.	TGTGCCAGCAGTAAGGGACTAGCGGGAGGAGAGACCCAGTACTTC	CASSKGLAGGETQYF
.	TRBV6-2/TRBV6-3	TRBJ1-5	.	TGTGCCAGCAGTTACCGGCACCTCTTGCCCCAGCCCCAGCATTTT	CASSYRHLLPQPQHF
.	TRBV11-2	TRBJ1-1	.	TGTGCCAGCAGCCCGCCTGGGGAGGGCACTGAAGCTTTCTTT	CASSPPGEGTEAFF
TRBD1	TRBV4-3	TRBJ1-2	.	TGCGCCAGCAGCCATCCCAAAACCTGGGACAGGTATTATGGCTACATCTTC	CASSHPKTWDRYYGYIF
.	TRBV2	TRBJ1-5	.	TGTGCCAGTAACCACGGGACGACGGAAGATCAGCCCCAGCATTTT	CASNHGTTEDQPQHF
.	TRBV9	TRBJ2-2	.	TGTGCCAGCAGCGTAGACCCGAACACCGGGGAGCTGTTTTTT	CASSVDPNTGELFF
.	TRBV9	TRBJ1-1	.	TGTGCCAGCAGCGTCGACCCAGACACCCGCGGCTGGACTGAAGCTTTCTTT	CASSVDPDTRGWTEAFF
.	TRBV2	TRBJ2-1	.	TGTGCCAGCAGTTTGGCCGGCCGCTATGAGCAGTTCTTC	CASSLAGRYEQFF
TRBD1	TRBV5-1	TRBJ1-4	.	TGCGCCAGCAGCTTGACAGGGGAACGGGGAGAAAAACTGTTTTTT	CASSLTGERGEKLFF
.	TRBV6-2/TRBV6-3	TRBJ2-1	.	TGTGCCAGCAGTAGAAAGAGTGAGCAGTTCTTC	CASSRKSEQFF
.	TRBV12-5	TRBJ1-6	.	TGTGCTAGTGTCCAGTCGGGAGTTAATTCACCCCTCCACTTT	CASVQSGVNSPLHF
TRBD2	TRBV11-2	TRBJ2-1	.	TGTGCCAGCAGCCCGACTAGCGGCGTTTACAATGAGCAGTTCTTC	CASSPTSGVYNEQFF
.	TRBV6-5	TRBJ2-1	.	TGTGCCAGCGGAGCCCTCGTGAGCTCCTACAATGAGCAGTTCTTC	CASGALVSSYNEQFF
.	TRBV3-1/TRBV3-2	TRBJ1-6	.	TGTGCCAGCAGCCAAGATTGGGATTCACCCCTCCACTTT	CASSQDWDSPLHF
.	TRBV6-5	TRBJ1-1	once	TGCGCCAGCAGTACCTTAAACACTGAAGCTTTCTTT	CASSTLNTEAFF
TRBD1	TRBV15	TRBJ2-1	medium-sized	TGTGCCACCAGCATGGGACAGGGAAGGAGCAATGAGCAGTTCTTC	CATSMGQGRSNEQFF
TRBD1	TRBV7-2	TRBJ1-2	.	TGTGCCAGCAGCGCCTCCGGGACAGGGTATAATGGCTACACCTTC	CASSASGTGYNGYTF
TRBD1	TRBV3-1/TRBV3-2	TRBJ1-2	.	TGTGCCACCTGGGACAGGGTAACCTATGGCTACACCTTC	CATWDRVTYGYTF
TRBD1	TRBV7-9	TRBJ1-2	.	TGTGCCAGCAGCAGGACAGGGAAGAGGGACCCGAACTATGGCTACACCTTC	CASSRTGKRDPNYGYTF
.	TRBV29-1	TRBJ1-1	once	TGCAGCGTTGAGAGGGTTAAGGATGGGAGCCCGAACACTGAAGCTTTCTTT	CSVERVKDGSPNTEAFF
TRBD2	TRBV5-1	TRBJ2-1	.	TGCGCCAGCAGCGTCGGGACTAGCGGGAGAAGTAATGAGCAGTTCTTC	CASSVGTSGRSNEQFF
TRBD1	TRBV19	TRBJ2-4	.	TGTGCCAGTATCGACCGGGACAGGGAAAACATTCAGTACTTC	CASIDRDRENIQYF
.	TRBV11-2	TRBJ1-4	.	TGTGCCAGCAGCGCCGTCAGGAATAATGAAAAACTGTTTTTT	CASSAVRNNEKLFF
TRBD1	TRBV4-2	TRBJ2-5	.	TGTGCCAGCAGCCCTGGACAGGGGGCAGGGGAGACCCAGTACTTC	CASSPGQGAGETQYF
.	TRBV3-1/TRBV3-2	TRBJ1-1	.	TGTGCCAGCAGCCCCTTCCAGGCTGAAGCTTTCTTT	CASSPFQAEAFF
TRBD1	TRBV5-1	TRBJ1-2	.	TGCGCCAGCAGCTTGGTCTGGGGGGGGCAGGGGGCGTCGGATGGCTACACCTTC	CASSLVWGGQGASDGYTF
.	TRBV19	TRBJ2-5	.	TGTGCCAGTAGTATAGCCAGGGACAAGTTGGAGACCCAGTACTTC	CASSIARDKLETQYF
TRBD1	TRBV7-6	TRBJ2-5	.	TGTGCCAGCACCCTCTTAAGGGACAGTGGGGAGACCCAGTACTTC	CASTLLRDSGETQYF
TRBD1	TRBV25-1	TRBJ1-1	.	TGTGCCAGCAGTGAATATAGCAGGGGGGGCACTGAAGCTTTCTTT	CASSEYSRGGTEAFF
.	TRBV6-5	TRBJ1-1	.	TGTGCCAGCAGCCCCCGTAGGGTGAACACTGAAGCTTTCTTT	CASSPRRVNTEAFF